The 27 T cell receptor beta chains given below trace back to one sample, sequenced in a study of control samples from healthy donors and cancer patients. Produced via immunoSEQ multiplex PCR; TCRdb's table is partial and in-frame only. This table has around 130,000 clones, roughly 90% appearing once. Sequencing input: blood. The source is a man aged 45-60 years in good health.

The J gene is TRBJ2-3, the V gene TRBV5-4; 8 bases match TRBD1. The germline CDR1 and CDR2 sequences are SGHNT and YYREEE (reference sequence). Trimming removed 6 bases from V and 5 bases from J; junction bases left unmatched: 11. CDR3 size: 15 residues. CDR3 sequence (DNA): TGTGCCAGCAAGAGACAGGGGCCAACTGGAGATACGCAGTATTTT. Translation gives CASKRQGPTGDTQYF.

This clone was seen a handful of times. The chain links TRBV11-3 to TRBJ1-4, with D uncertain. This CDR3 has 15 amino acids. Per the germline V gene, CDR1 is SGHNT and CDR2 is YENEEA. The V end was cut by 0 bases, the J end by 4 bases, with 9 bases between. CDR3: CASSLDSGSNEKLFF. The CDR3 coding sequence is TGTGCCAGCAGCTTAGATTCCGGAAGTAATGAAAAACTGTTTTTT.

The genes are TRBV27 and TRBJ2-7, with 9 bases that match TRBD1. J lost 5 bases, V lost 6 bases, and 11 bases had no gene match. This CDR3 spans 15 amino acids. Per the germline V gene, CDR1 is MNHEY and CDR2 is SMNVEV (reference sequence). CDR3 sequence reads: CASRSPGTGSHEQYF. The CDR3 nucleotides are TGTGCCAGCAGATCTCCCGGGACAGGGTCCCACGAGCAGTACTTC.

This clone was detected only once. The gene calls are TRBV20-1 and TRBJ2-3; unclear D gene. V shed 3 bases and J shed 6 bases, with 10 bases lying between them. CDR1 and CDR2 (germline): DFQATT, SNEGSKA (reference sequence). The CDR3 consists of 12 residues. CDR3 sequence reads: CSASADRDTQYF. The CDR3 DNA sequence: TGCAGTGCTAGTGCTGATAGGGATACGCAGTATTTT.

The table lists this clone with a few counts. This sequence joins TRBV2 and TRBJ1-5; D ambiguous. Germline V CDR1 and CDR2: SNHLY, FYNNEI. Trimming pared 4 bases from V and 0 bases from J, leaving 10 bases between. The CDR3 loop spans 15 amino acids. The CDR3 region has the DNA TGTGCCAGCAGTGGGTTGACTAATAGCAATCAGCCCCAGCATTTT. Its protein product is CASSGLTNSNQPQHF.

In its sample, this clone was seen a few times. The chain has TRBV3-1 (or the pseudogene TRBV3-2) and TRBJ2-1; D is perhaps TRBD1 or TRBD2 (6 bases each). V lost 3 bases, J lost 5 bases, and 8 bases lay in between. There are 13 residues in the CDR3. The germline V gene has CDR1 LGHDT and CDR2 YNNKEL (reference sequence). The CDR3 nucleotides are TGTGCCAGCAGCCAGAGGGGGGACAATGAGCAGTTCTTC. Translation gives CASSQRGDNEQFF.

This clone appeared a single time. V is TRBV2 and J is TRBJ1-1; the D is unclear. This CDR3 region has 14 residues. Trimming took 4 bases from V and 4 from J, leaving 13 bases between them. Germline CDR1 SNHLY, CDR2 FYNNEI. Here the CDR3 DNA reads TGTGCCAGCAGTGTTCTGGCAGGAAGCACTGAAGCTTTCTTT. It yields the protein CASSVLAGSTEAFF. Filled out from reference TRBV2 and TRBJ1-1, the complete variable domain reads EPEVTQTPSHQVTQMGQEVILRCVPISNHLYFYWYRQILGQKVEFLVSFYNNEISEKSEIFDDQFSVERPDGSNFTLKIRSTKLEDSAMYFCASSVLAGSTEAFFGQGTRLTVV.

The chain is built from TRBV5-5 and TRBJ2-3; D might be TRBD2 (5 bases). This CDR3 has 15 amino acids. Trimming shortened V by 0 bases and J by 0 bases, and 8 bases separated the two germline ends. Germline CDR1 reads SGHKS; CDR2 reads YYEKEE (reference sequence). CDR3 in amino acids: CASSLGETSTDTQYF. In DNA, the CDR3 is TGTGCCAGCAGCTTGGGGGAGACTAGCACAGATACGCAGTATTTT.

The CDR3 sequence is CASSLAEGLVHEQFF. As DNA, the CDR3 is TGTGCCAGCAGCTTAGCTGAGGGGTTGGTCCATGAGCAGTTCTTC. The chain recombines TRBV7-2 with TRBJ2-1; possibly TRBD1 or TRBD2 for D (5 bases each). Germline lookup yields CDR1 SGHTA and CDR2 FQGNSA. The CDR3 contains 15 residues. The V end lost 0 bases, the J end lost 8 bases, and 14 bases lay between the germline ends.

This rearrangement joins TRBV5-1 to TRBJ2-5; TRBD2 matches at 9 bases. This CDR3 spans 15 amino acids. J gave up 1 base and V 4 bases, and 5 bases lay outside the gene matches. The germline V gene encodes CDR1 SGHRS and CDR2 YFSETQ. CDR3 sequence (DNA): TGCGCCAGCAGCCCGCGACTAGCGGTCCAAGAGACCCAGTACTTC. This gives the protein CASSPRLAVQETQYF.

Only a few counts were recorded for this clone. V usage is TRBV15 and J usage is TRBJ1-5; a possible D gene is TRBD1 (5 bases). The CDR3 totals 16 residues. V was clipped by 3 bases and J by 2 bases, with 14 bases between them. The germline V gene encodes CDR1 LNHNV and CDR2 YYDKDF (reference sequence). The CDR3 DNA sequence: TGTGCCACCAGCAGTGCAGGGACGGGCCGCAATCAGCCCCAGCATTTT. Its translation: CATSSAGTGRNQPQHF.

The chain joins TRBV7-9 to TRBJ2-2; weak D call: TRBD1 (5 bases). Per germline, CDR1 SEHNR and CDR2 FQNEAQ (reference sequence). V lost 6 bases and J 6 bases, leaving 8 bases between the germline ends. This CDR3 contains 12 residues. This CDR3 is CASRSGPGELFF. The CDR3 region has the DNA TGTGCCAGCAGGTCAGGGCCCGGGGAGCTGTTTTTT.

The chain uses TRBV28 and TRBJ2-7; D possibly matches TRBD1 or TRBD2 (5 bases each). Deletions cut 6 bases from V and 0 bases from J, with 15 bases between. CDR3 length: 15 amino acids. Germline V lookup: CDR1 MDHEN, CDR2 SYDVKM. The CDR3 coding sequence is TGTGCCAGCAGCGGGGCAAGGTTGCGCTCCTACGAGCAGTACTTC. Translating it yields CASSGARLRSYEQYF.

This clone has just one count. The DNA of the CDR3 is TGTGCCTGGATCGGTTTCAGATTGTCGAGCACTGAAGCTTTCTTT. Its protein is CAWIGFRLSSTEAFF. The chain carries TRBV30 and TRBJ1-1; D call uncertain. Germline V CDR1 and CDR2: GTSNPN, SVGIG (reference sequence). The CDR3 contains 15 residues. The V end was cut by 4 bases, the J end by 4 bases, with 19 bases between.

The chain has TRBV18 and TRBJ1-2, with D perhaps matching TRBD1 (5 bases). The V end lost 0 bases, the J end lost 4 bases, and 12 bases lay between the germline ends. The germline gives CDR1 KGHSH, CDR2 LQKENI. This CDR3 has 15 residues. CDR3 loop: CASSPPGTGPYGYTF. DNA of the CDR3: TGTGCCAGCTCACCACCGGGTACAGGACCCTATGGCTACACCTTC.

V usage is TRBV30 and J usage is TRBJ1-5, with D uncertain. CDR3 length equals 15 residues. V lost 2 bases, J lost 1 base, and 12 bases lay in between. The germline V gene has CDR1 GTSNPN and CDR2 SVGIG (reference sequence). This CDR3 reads CAWSPTGVSNQPQHF. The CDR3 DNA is TGTGCCTGGAGTCCGACCGGGGTAAGCAATCAGCCCCAGCATTTT.

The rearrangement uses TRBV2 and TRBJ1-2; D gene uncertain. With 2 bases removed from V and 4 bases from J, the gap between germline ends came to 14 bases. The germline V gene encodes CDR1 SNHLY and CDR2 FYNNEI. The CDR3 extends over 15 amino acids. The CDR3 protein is CASSELEGAGYGYTF. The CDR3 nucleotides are TGTGCCAGCAGTGAACTCGAGGGCGCCGGCTATGGCTACACCTTC. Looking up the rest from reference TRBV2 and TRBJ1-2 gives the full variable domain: EPEVTQTPSHQVTQMGQEVILRCVPISNHLYFYWYRQILGQKVEFLVSFYNNEISEKSEIFDDQFSVERPDGSNFTLKIRSTKLEDSAMYFCASSELEGAGYGYTFGSGTRLTVV.

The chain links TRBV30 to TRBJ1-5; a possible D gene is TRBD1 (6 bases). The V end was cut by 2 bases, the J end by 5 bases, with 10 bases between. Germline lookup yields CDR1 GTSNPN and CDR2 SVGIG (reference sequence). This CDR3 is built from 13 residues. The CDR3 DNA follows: TGTGCCTGGAGTCCCCCAGGGGATCAGCCCCAGCATTTT. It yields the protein CAWSPPGDQPQHF.

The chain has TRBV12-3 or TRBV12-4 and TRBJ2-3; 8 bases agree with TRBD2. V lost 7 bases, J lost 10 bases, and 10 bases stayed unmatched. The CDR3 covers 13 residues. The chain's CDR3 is CASTIRETSAQYF. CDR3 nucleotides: TGTGCCAGCACCATAAGGGAGACTAGCGCGCAGTATTTT.

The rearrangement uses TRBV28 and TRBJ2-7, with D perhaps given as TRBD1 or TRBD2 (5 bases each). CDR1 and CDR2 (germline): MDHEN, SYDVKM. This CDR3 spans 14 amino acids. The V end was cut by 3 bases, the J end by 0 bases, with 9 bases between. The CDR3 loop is CASSFRGGSYEQYF. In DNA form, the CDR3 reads TGTGCCAGCAGTTTTCGTGGGGGCTCCTACGAGCAGTACTTC.

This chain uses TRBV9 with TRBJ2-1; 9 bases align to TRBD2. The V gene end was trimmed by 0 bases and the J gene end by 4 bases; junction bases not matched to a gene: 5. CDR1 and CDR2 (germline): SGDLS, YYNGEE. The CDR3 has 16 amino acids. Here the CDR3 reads CASSVGTSGRYNEQFF. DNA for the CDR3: TGTGCCAGCAGCGTAGGAACTAGCGGGCGATACAATGAGCAGTTCTTC.

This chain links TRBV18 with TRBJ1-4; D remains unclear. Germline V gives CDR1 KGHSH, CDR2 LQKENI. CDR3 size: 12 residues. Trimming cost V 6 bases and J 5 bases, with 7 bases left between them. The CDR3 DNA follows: TGTGCCAGCTCGGGTCCCAATGAAAAACTGTTTTTT. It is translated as CASSGPNEKLFF.

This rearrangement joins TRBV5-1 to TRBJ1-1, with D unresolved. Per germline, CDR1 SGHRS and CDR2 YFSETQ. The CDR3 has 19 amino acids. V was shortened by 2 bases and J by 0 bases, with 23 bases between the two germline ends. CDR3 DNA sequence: TGCGCCAGCAGCTTCCGCCAATTAACAGACGAACCCATGAACACTGAAGCTTTCTTT. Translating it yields CASSFRQLTDEPMNTEAFF.

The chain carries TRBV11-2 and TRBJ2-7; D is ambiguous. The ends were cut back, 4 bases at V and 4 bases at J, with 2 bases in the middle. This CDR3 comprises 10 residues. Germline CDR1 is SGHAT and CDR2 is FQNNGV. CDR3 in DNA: TGTGCCAGCAGCTCATACGAGCAGTACTTC. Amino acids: CASSSYEQYF.

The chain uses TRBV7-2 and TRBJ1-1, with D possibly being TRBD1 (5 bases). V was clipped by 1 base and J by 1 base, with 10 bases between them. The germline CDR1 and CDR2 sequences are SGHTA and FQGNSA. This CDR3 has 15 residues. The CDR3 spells CASSLVVGQNTEAFF. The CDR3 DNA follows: TGTGCCAGCAGCTTAGTCGTGGGGCAGAACACTGAAGCTTTCTTT.

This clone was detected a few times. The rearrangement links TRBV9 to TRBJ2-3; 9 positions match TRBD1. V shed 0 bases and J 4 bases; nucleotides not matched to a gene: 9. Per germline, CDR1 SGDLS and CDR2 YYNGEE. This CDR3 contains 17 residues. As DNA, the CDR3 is TGTGCCAGCAGCGTAGGCGGGACAGGGATGAGGGCAGATACGCAGTATTTT. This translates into CASSVGGTGMRADTQYF.

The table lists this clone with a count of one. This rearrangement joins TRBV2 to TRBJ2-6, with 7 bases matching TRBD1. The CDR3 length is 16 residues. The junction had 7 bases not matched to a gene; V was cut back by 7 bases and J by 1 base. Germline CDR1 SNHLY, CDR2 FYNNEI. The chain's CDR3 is CASNRPGQSGANVLTF. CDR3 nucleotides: TGTGCCAGCAATCGCCCGGGACAGTCTGGGGCCAACGTCCTGACTTTC.